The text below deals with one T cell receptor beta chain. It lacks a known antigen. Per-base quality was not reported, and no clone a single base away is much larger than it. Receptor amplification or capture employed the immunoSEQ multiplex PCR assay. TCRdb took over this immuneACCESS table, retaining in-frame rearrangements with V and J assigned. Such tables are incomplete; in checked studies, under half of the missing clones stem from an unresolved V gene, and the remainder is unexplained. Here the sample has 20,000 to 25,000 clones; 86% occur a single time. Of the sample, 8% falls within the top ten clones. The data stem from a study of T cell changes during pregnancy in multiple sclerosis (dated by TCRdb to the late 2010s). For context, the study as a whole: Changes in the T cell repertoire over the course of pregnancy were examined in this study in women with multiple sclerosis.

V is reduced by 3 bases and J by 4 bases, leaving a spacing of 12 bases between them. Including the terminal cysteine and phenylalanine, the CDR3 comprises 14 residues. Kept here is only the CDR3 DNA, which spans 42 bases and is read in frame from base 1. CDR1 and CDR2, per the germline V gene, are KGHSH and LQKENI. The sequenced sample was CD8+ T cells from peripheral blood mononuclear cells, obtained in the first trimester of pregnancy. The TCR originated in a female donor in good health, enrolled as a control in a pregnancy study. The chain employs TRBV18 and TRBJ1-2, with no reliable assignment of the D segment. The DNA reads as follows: TGTGCCAGCTCACCGATCGCGGATAGCTATGGCTACACCTTC. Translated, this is CASSPIADSYGYTF.